This TCR beta chain was recorded in a study of tumor-infiltrating lymphocytes in localized non-small cell lung cancer. General observations from the study: Technical variation could not be separated from intratumor heterogeneity here. T-cell fraction did not differ between immunotypes IM1 and IM2.

On this clone itself: What it binds is unknown.

Assay used: immunoSEQ multiplex PCR; TCRdb lists only in-frame clones, some missing. The sample holds about 16,000 clones, roughly 79% seen once. The sequence came from a human donor with non-small cell lung cancer. The specimen was lung tumor tissue.

The CDR3 loop reads CASSYSRDFSYEQYF. The CDR3 coding sequence is TGTGCCAGCAGTTACTCCAGGGATTTTTCCTACGAGCAGTACTTC. V is TRBV6-6 and J is TRBJ2-7; possibly TRBD1 for D (5 bases). CDR3 size: 15 residues. Germline V CDR1 and CDR2: MNHNY, SVGAGI (reference sequence). The V and J ends lost 0 bases and 1 base respectively, with 10 bases between them.